Listed below are T cell receptor beta chains from one sample, sequenced in a study of shared clonotypes between healthy human individuals. Repertoires were generated with immunoSEQ multiplex PCR, while TCRdb's copy carries only in-frame clones and drops some. The repertoire consists of approximately 2.3 million clones, with approximately 95% occurring once and the leading ten covering approximately 0.4%. Input material: naive CD4+ T cells from PBMCs. The receptor set was obtained from a man in his late teens or twenties in good health. Some clones in this sample may be carry-over from other donors' samples. Each CDR3 is given with its conserved first and last residue. A D gene is named only where the DNA matches it firmly. Clone size, where shown, is once, few, many, or a class for clones that have expanded.

V	J	size	D	CDR3	DNA
TRBV7-9	TRBJ2-7	-	-	CASSLENPGRQYF	TGTGCCAGCAGCCTAGAGAACCCAGGCCGGCAGTACTTC
TRBV6-1	TRBJ1-2	-	TRBD1	CASRTGTGINGYTF	TGTGCCAGCAGAACCGGGACAGGGATTAATGGCTACACCTTC
TRBV28	TRBJ2-7	-	-	CASSSLEGLSYEQYF	TGTGCCAGCAGTTCCTTAGAAGGGCTCTCCTACGAGCAGTACTTC
TRBV5-5	TRBJ1-5	-	TRBD1	CASSLGPQGIDQPQHF	TGTGCCAGCAGCTTGGGACCACAGGGGATCGATCAGCCCCAGCATTTT
TRBV15	TRBJ2-7	-	TRBD1	CATSKTGAYHYEQYF	TGTGCCACCAGCAAAACAGGGGCCTACCACTACGAGCAGTACTTC
TRBV6-1	TRBJ2-7	few	-	CASIRNQGYEQYF	TGTGCCAGCATCCGAAACCAGGGCTACGAGCAGTACTTC
TRBV5-1	TRBJ1-2	-	-	CASSLGGVNYGYTF	TGCGCCAGCAGCTTGGGAGGGGTTAACTATGGCTACACCTTC
TRBV14	TRBJ1-5	-	-	CASSARGEQPQHF	TGTGCCAGCAGCGCCCGGGGAGAACAGCCCCAGCATTTT
TRBV29-1	TRBJ1-1	-	-	CSVAYTGHTEAFF	TGCAGCGTTGCTTATACGGGACATACTGAAGCTTTCTTT
TRBV2	TRBJ2-7	-	TRBD1	CASSGQGVSYEQYF	TGTGCCAGCAGCGGACAGGGGGTATCCTACGAGCAGTACTTC
TRBV6-5	TRBJ1-1	-	-	CASTQTGGLGTEAFF	TGTGCCAGCACTCAAACGGGGGGGCTCGGCACTGAAGCTTTCTTT
TRBV11-2	TRBJ1-3	-	-	CATQARNSGNTIYF	TGTGCCACTCAAGCGAGAAACTCTGGAAACACCATATATTTT
TRBV28	TRBJ1-2	-	-	CASSFGGPNYGYTF	TGTGCCAGCAGTTTTGGCGGACCAAACTATGGCTACACCTTC
TRBV10-3	TRBJ2-7	-	TRBD1	CAIMGQGGSYEQYF	TGTGCCATCATGGGACAGGGGGGGTCCTACGAGCAGTACTTC
TRBV7-3	TRBJ1-2	-	TRBD1	CASSTDRGDYGYTF	TGTGCCAGCAGCACGGACAGGGGCGACTATGGCTACACCTTC
TRBV19	TRBJ1-1	once	-	CASSISGTTRTEAFF	TGTGCCAGTAGTATTTCGGGGACCACTAGAACTGAAGCTTTCTTT
TRBV28	TRBJ2-7	-	-	CASSLHRASSYEQYF	TGTGCCAGCAGCCTGCACAGGGCCAGCTCCTACGAGCAGTACTTC
TRBV5-4	TRBJ2-6	once	TRBD1	CASSSGQGPVLTF	TGTGCCAGCAGCTCAGGACAGGGCCCCGTCCTGACTTTC
TRBV5-1	TRBJ1-2	once	TRBD1	CASSIDREPPTF	TGCGCCAGCAGCATTGACAGGGAGCCCCCCACCTTC
TRBV9	TRBJ2-5	-	TRBD2	CASSPRLAGGSMETQYF	TGTGCCAGCAGCCCGAGACTAGCGGGAGGGAGCATGGAGACCCAGTACTTC
TRBV28	TRBJ2-7	-	-	CASSPEATTNYEQYF	TGTGCCAGCAGTCCCGAGGCGACTACTAATTACGAGCAGTACTTC
TRBV18	TRBJ2-3	-	-	CASSPSWGTDTQYF	TGTGCCAGCTCGCCTAGTTGGGGGACCGATACGCAGTATTTT
TRBV25-1	TRBJ2-3	-	-	CASSGYGGGTDTQYF	TGTGCCAGCAGTGGCTACGGGGGAGGCACAGATACGCAGTATTTT
TRBV18	TRBJ1-2	-	-	CASSLTGPKTSTNYGYTF	TGTGCCAGCTCACTAACGGGCCCGAAGACTAGCACTAACTATGGCTACACCTTC
TRBV5-1	TRBJ2-1	-	TRBD2	CASSLTSGDNEQFF	TGCGCCAGCAGCTTGACTAGCGGGGACAATGAGCAGTTCTTC
TRBV19	TRBJ2-7	-	-	CASSRGLTYEQYF	TGTGCCAGTAGCCGAGGACTGACCTACGAGCAGTACTTC
TRBV5-6	TRBJ2-5	-	TRBD1	CASSRRGTGGQETQYF	TGTGCCAGCAGCCGAAGGGGGACAGGGGGCCAAGAGACCCAGTACTTC
TRBV7-3	TRBJ2-1	-	TRBD2	CASSLIAGDYNEQFF	TGTGCCAGCAGCCTCATAGCGGGGGATTACAATGAGCAGTTCTTC
TRBV19	TRBJ2-5	-	-	CASSPLSGGETQYF	TGTGCCAGTAGCCCATTGAGTGGGGGGGAGACCCAGTACTTC
TRBV18	TRBJ2-5	-	-	CASSPLKGEETQYF	TGTGCCAGCTCACCATTAAAAGGGGAAGAGACCCAGTACTTC
TRBV7-9	TRBJ2-5	-	-	CASSRGVLREETQYF	TGTGCCAGCAGTCGGGGTGTCTTGCGGGAAGAGACCCAGTACTTC
TRBV29-1	TRBJ2-7	-	-	CSATSDIYEQYF	TGCAGCGCTACCTCGGACATCTACGAGCAGTACTTC
TRBV19	TRBJ2-5	-	TRBD2	CASSRLTSGREETQYF	TGTGCCAGTAGTAGGCTGACTAGCGGGAGAGAAGAGACCCAGTACTTC
TRBV2	TRBJ2-3	-	-	CATRRVSTDTQYF	TGTGCCACAAGACGGGTATCCACAGATACGCAGTATTTT
TRBV5-1	TRBJ2-4	-	-	CASSLEEGNIQYF	TGCGCCAGCAGCTTAGAGGAGGGAAACATTCAGTACTTC
TRBV2	TRBJ2-3	-	TRBD2	CASSVGGSGGTDTQYF	TGTGCCAGCAGTGTCGGCGGGAGCGGTGGCACAGATACGCAGTATTTT
TRBV30	TRBJ2-5	once	-	CAWSVGSSGETQYF	TGTGCCTGGAGTGTGGGTTCGTCGGGAGAGACCCAGTACTTC
TRBV7-2	TRBJ2-1	once	TRBD2	CASTLAASYNEQFF	TGTGCCAGCACCCTAGCGGCCTCCTACAATGAGCAGTTCTTC
TRBV11-2	TRBJ1-5	-	-	CASTKDTNQPQHF	TGTGCCAGCACCAAGGACACCAATCAGCCCCAGCATTTT
TRBV29-1	TRBJ2-7	-	TRBD2	CSVQPVAGPSYEQYF	TGCAGCGTGCAACCCGTAGCGGGACCCTCCTACGAGCAGTACTTC
TRBV27	TRBJ2-7	-	-	CASSFEAFPYEQYF	TGTGCCAGCAGTTTTGAGGCTTTCCCCTACGAGCAGTACTTC
TRBV5-1	TRBJ2-2	-	-	CASSPIDWNTGELFF	TGCGCCAGCAGTCCCATTGACTGGAACACCGGGGAGCTGTTTTTT
TRBV5-4	TRBJ1-4	-	-	CASSLVSGNEKLFF	TGTGCCAGCAGCTTGGTGTCAGGGAACGAGAAACTGTTTTTT
TRBV5-1	TRBJ2-1	-	-	CASSFDWPLNEQFF	TGCGCCAGCAGCTTCGACTGGCCCCTCAATGAGCAGTTCTTC
TRBV25-1	TRBJ2-1	-	TRBD2	CASSEFRRLAGARVWFF	TGTGCCAGCAGTGAATTCAGAAGGCTAGCGGGAGCTAGGGTTTGGTTCTTC
TRBV5-1	TRBJ2-3	once	-	CASSLATSTDTQYF	TGCGCCAGCAGCTTAGCGACTAGCACAGATACGCAGTATTTT
TRBV2	TRBJ2-2	-	-	CASSGTGRDGELFF	TGTGCCAGCAGTGGGACAGGGAGGGACGGGGAGCTGTTTTTT
TRBV10-3	TRBJ2-5	-	TRBD1	CAISESYRGQETQYF	TGTGCCATCAGTGAGAGCTACAGGGGGCAAGAGACCCAGTACTTC
TRBV11-2	TRBJ2-7	-	-	CASSQKWGNEQYF	TGTGCCAGCAGCCAGAAGTGGGGGAACGAGCAGTACTTC
TRBV30	TRBJ1-1	-	-	CAWSGSSSIPPSTEAFF	TGTGCCTGGAGTGGCAGCAGTAGTATACCCCCGAGCACTGAAGCTTTCTTT
TRBV7-9	TRBJ1-2	-	-	CASSLRGKDGYTF	TGTGCCAGCAGCTTAAGAGGAAAGGATGGCTACACCTTC
TRBV11-2	TRBJ2-7	-	-	CASSSGQHYEQYF	TGTGCCAGCAGCTCAGGACAACACTACGAGCAGTACTTC
TRBV6-1	TRBJ2-4	-	TRBD2	CASTPRAGDVNIQYF	TGTGCCAGCACTCCCAGGGCGGGGGACGTAAACATTCAGTACTTC